These T cell receptor beta chains were read from a single sample in a study of T cell responses to AZD1222 COVID-19 vaccine. TCRdb's copy holds only in-frame clones and misses some; the assay was immunoSEQ multiplex PCR. The sample includes 180,000 or so clones, 94% of them seen just once. Material: peripheral blood, obtained on day 0 of AZD1222 vaccination. The source of these receptors is an adult in good health. Each CDR3 is given without its conserved first and last residue. Each record gives: J gene, D gene, V gene, CDR3 protein. The D gene is left open where the match is weak.

>TRBJ1-2|-|TRBV7-9
ASSPGGGLRGYGYT
>TRBJ1-5|-|TRBV14
ASSQWGNQPQH
>TRBJ1-1|-|TRBV18
ASSPPGTEAF
>TRBJ2-7|TRBD1|TRBV2
ASSEADREKDEQY
>TRBJ1-1|-|TRBV4-2
ASSQEGSTEAF
>TRBJ1-1|-|TRBV7-8
ASSLQDLTEAF
>TRBJ2-5|-|TRBV12-3/TRBV12-4
ASSLGRETQY
>TRBJ1-5|-|TRBV6-1
ASSDNWGVGNQPQH
>TRBJ2-1|TRBD2|TRBV3-1/TRBV3-2
ASSQGLAERGNEQF
>TRBJ1-5|-|TRBV30
AWSGRRDQPQH
>TRBJ2-1|-|TRBV15
ATSSTRSSYNEQF
>TRBJ2-7|TRBD1|TRBV6-5
ASGGQGFYEQY
>TRBJ1-1|-|TRBV7-3
ASSLLGGNTEAF
>TRBJ1-5|-|TRBV9
ASSAGTKNQPQH
>TRBJ2-1|TRBD1|TRBV5-1
ASSSLTGSYNEQF
>TRBJ1-5|-|TRBV5-3
ARRLWDQPQH
>TRBJ2-7|-|TRBV7-2
ASSPGPGRLSDYEQY
>TRBJ2-6|TRBD1|TRBV19
ASLDRPLSGANVLT
>TRBJ2-1|TRBD2|TRBV4-1
ASSQDGTSGHNEQF
>TRBJ1-3|-|TRBV3-1/TRBV3-2
ASTSLSPGSGNTIY
>TRBJ1-4|TRBD1|TRBV27
ASSSRQGTNEKLF
>TRBJ1-5|-|TRBV12-3/TRBV12-4
ASSLEAGPQH
>TRBJ2-1|TRBD2|TRBV3-1/TRBV3-2
ASSQDRGLAGDNEQF
>TRBJ2-7|TRBD2|TRBV18
ASSGGLAGEQY
>TRBJ1-2|-|TRBV19
ASSIDLAGGQDGYT
>TRBJ1-5|TRBD1|TRBV27
ASSSQGGEPQH
>TRBJ1-5|-|TRBV2
ASSDRSLRQPQH
>TRBJ2-7|-|TRBV27
ASSLGPPTEQY
>TRBJ1-1|-|TRBV4-1
ASSQPTRANTEAF
>TRBJ1-2|-|TRBV6-1
ASSEEGGITGYGYT
>TRBJ2-1|TRBD2|TRBV11-2
ASSSDPNIRTSGRAEQF
>TRBJ1-2|-|TRBV28
ASSDPYGYT
>TRBJ2-7|-|TRBV5-5
ASSLDGSSYEQY
>TRBJ2-7|-|TRBV27
ASSLYGTAWQRYEQY
>TRBJ1-3|-|TRBV5-1
ASSLVGPTLSGNTIY